The subject of this entry is one T cell receptor beta chain. Its antigen target is currently unknown. There are no base qualities to consult, and no much larger clone falls within one base. The immunoSEQ Assay, a bias-controlled multiplex PCR, was used to amplify TCRbeta CDR3 regions from genomic DNA. The original pipeline was this. Nucleated cell counts per sample were estimated from amplification of reference gene primers within the assay. To quantify the absolute abundance of each unique TCRbeta CDR3 rearrangement, sequence reads were collapsed and filtered. For each sample, productive Simpson clonality was calculated as the square root of Simpson's diversity index over productive rearrangements. The immuneACCESS repertoire file appears here via TCRdb, limited to in-frame rearrangements. These files lack a portion of the clones; in checked studies, under half of the deficit traces to unresolved V genes, and the cause of the others is not known. D and trimming come from the DNA, and the V and J calls and clone size come from that table. The sample yields around 300,000 clones; nearly 90% were counted once. The ten largest make up approximately 1% of the sample.

This entry is derived from a study of blood T cell repertoires in COVID-19 (dated by TCRdb to the early 2020s). Broadly, across the study: The collaborator samples originated in the United States, Italy and Spain and spanned the acute and convalescent phases of COVID-19. Where HLA class I and class II types were available, the types were taken from metadata supplied by the sample provider, not from assay-based typing. A freely available public database, intended as a resource for researchers studying the immune response to SARS-CoV-2, is where the repertoires were released. The material from the prospective study consisted of cDNA or gDNA derived from T cells, B-cell-depleted T cells, or PBMCs. The sample metadata nearly always contained a de-identified subject ID, COVID-19 status, age in years and sex. The samples were drawn from two sources: the first 160 participants of the ongoing ImmuneRACE study, and 1,000 to 1,500 subjects contributed by 6 global collaborators. Deeply sampled blood TCRbeta repertoires from subjects exposed to, actively infected with, or recovered from COVID-19 were included in the dataset.

Study-wide conclusions, independent of this receptor: Clinical and demographic metadata were provided uncurated, with the amount varying by source and participant.

Enrolling through a virtual design, the prospective study's participants ranged in age from roughly 18 to 95 years and lived across 24 United States geographic areas. Cohort assignment in the prospective study relied on participant-reported clinical history from a screening survey and a study questionnaire. Recovered participants in ImmuneRACE Cohort 3 were defined by two consecutive negative NP/OP PCR tests, clearance by a healthcare professional, or resolution of symptoms. Each participant in the prospective study had whole blood, serum and a nasopharyngeal or oropharyngeal swab collected by mobile phlebotomists. Participants in the prospective study had the option to provide additional blood draws and questionnaires over a roughly 2-month period. Blood samples from the prospective study were shipped frozen or at room temperature prior to DNA extraction. The sequence came from a woman in her twenties or thirties who had recovered from COVID-19. The sequenced sample was PBMCs or T cells enriched from blood (not recorded which).

The CDR3 loop reads CASSAGQGDEQYF. The nucleotide sequence is given as TGTGCCAGCAGCGCCGGACAGGGCGACGAGCAGTACTTC. The chain joins TRBV13 to TRBJ2-7; TRBD1 aligns with 8 central bases. V ends up 5 bases short and J 5 bases short, with an unmatched junction base count of 5. The CDR3 sequence holds 13 residues, the cysteine and phenylalanine included. The DNA shown is the 39-base CDR3, in frame from base 1. For CDR1 and CDR2, the germline V gene (reference sequence) lists PRHDT and FYEKMQ.